A selection of T cell receptor beta chains follows, all from one sample in a study of T cells in Graves' hyperthyroidism and ophthalmopathy. TCRdb re-derived calls from the multiplex PCR reads in MiXCR, one entry per CDR3 protein. This sample yields about 260,000 distinct CDR3 sequences, of which less than 30% are seen a single time; about 30% belongs to the top ten. Sequenced input: blood. The source is a man aged 35 to 55 with Graves' hyperthyroidism that later progressed to Graves' ophthalmopathy. The CDR3 runs from the conserved cysteine through the conserved F or W. A D gene is named only where the DNA matches it firmly. Expanded clones are given a class, and other clones once, few, many or no size at all.

length	V	D	size	J	CDR3	DNA
16	TRBV18	-	many	TRBJ1-1	CASSQQGGPMNTEAFF	TGTGCCAGCTCACAACAGGGTGGCCCCATGAACACTGAAGCTTTCTTT
15	TRBV6-1	-	many	TRBJ2-2	CASTPDRREAGELFF	TGTGCCAGCACCCCGGATCGGAGGGAGGCCGGGGAGCTGTTTTTT
14	TRBV29-1	TRBD1	many	TRBJ2-7	CSVLWDRGFYEQYF	TGCAGCGTTTTATGGGACAGGGGTTTCTACGAGCAGTACTTC
14	TRBV7-8	-	many	TRBJ1-6	CATRAWGLNSPLHF	TGTGCCACCCGTGCATGGGGATTGAATTCACCCCTCCACTTT
15	TRBV11-2	-	many	TRBJ2-5	CASSSIAALQETQYF	TGTGCCAGCAGCTCAATCGCAGCGCTCCAAGAGACCCAGTACTTC
13	TRBV12-3/TRBV12-4	-	-	TRBJ2-7	CASTPPGRYEQYF	TGTGCCAGCACCCCACCGGGAAGGTACGAGCAGTACTTC
15	TRBV19	TRBD1	many	TRBJ2-2	CASRKPGQGTGELFF	TGTGCCAGTAGGAAACCGGGACAGGGCACCGGGGAGCTGTTTTTT
16	TRBV15	TRBD1	many	TRBJ1-5	CATLNSRGGPNQPQHF	TGTGCCACCTTAAACAGCAGAGGGGGCCCAAATCAGCCCCAGCATTTT
12	TRBV6-1	TRBD1	-	TRBJ2-7	CAIRRTGYEQYF	TGTGCCATTCGCAGGACAGGGTACGAGCAGTACTTC
14	TRBV19	-	-	TRBJ1-5	CATLTGRGNQPQHF	TGTGCCACCCTAACGGGCAGGGGAAATCAGCCCCAGCATTTT
15	TRBV18	TRBD1	-	TRBJ1-1	CANSPSASGGSKAFF	TGTGCCAACTCACCTTCCGCGTCAGGGGGAAGTAAAGCTTTCTTT
14	TRBV6-2/TRBV6-3	-	-	TRBJ1-5	CASNTGGPHQPQHF	TGTGCCAGCAATACAGGAGGGCCACATCAGCCCCAGCATTTT
14	TRBV10-3	TRBD1	many	TRBJ2-3	CAIKPGQVADTQYF	TGTGCCATCAAACCGGGACAGGTTGCAGATACGCAGTATTTT
16	TRBV6-2/TRBV6-3	-	many	TRBJ2-7	CASSVNQWDFPYEQYF	TGTGCCAGCAGCGTAAATCAGTGGGACTTCCCCTACGAGCAGTACTTC
14	TRBV6-1	TRBD1	few	TRBJ1-5	CASSEGGGDQPQHF	TGTGCCAGCAGTGAAGGAGGGGGCGATCAGCCCCAGCATTTT
13	TRBV6-5	-	many	TRBJ2-6	CAAGRSGANVLTF	TGTGCCGCCGGGAGATCCGGGGCCAACGTCCTGACTTTC
11	TRBV9	TRBD1	many	TRBJ1-5	CASSPGTEQHF	TGTGCCAGCAGCCCCGGGACAGAGCAGCATTTT
12	TRBV19	TRBD1	many	TRBJ1-2	CASQTGDLSYTF	TGTGCCAGCCAGACAGGGGATCTGTCCTACACCTTC
14	TRBV28	-	-	TRBJ1-1	CASSLLTENTEAFF	TGTGCCAGCAGTTTACTTACAGAGAACACTGAAGCTTTCTTT
18	TRBV20-1	-	many	TRBJ2-6	CSARSPGGAASGANVLTF	TGCAGTGCTAGATCCCCTGGCGGGGCGGCCTCTGGGGCCAACGTCCTGACTTTC
12	TRBV6-5	-	-	TRBJ1-1	CASSYGGYEAFF	TGTGCCAGCAGTTACGGCGGTTATGAAGCTTTCTTT
14	TRBV10-3	-	many	TRBJ1-1	CATAEQEMNTEAFF	TGTGCCACAGCGGAACAGGAGATGAACACTGAAGCTTTCTTT
18	TRBV6-2/TRBV6-3	TRBD1	-	TRBJ2-6	CASSPWDSSGSGANVLTF	TGTGCCAGCAGTCCATGGGACAGCTCGGGCTCTGGGGCCAACGTCCTGACTTTC
15	TRBV5-4	TRBD1	many	TRBJ2-7	CASSPAGQGIYEQYF	TGTGCCAGCAGCCCGGCGGGACAGGGCATTTACGAGCAGTACTTC
13	TRBV5-6	-	many	TRBJ2-5	CASSYPEPGTQYF	TGTGCCAGCAGCTACCCGGAGCCCGGGACCCAGTACTTC
15	TRBV6-5	TRBD2	-	TRBJ2-5	CASSSPLAGQETQYF	TGTGCCAGCAGTTCACCCTTAGCGGGACAAGAGACCCAGTACTTC
11	TRBV12-3/TRBV12-4	-	many	TRBJ1-1	CASNPGTEAFF	TGTGCCAGCAACCCGGGGACGGAAGCTTTCTTT
16	TRBV6-2/TRBV6-3	TRBD2	many	TRBJ2-2	CASSYETSGGTGELFF	TGTGCCAGCAGTTACGAGACTAGCGGGGGCACCGGGGAGCTGTTTTTT
13	TRBV28	-	many	TRBJ1-2	CASGGRARGGYTF	TGTGCCAGCGGGGGACGCGCGAGGGGTGGCTACACCTTC
13	TRBV7-9	-	many	TRBJ1-1	CASSYEVRTEAFF	TGTGCCAGCAGCTACGAGGTCCGGACTGAAGCTTTCTTT
17	TRBV6-5	-	-	TRBJ2-5	CASSYSGSGSRRETQYF	TGTGCCAGCAGTTACTCGGGGTCTGGGTCGAGGAGAGAGACCCAGTACTTC
12	TRBV20-1	TRBD1	many	TRBJ1-2	CSASDRAYGYTF	TGCAGTGCTAGCGACAGGGCATATGGCTACACCTTC
15	TRBV15	TRBD1	-	TRBJ1-1	CATSREGQGYTEAFF	TGTGCCACCAGCAGAGAGGGACAGGGGTACACTGAAGCTTTCTTT
14	TRBV5-1	TRBD1	many	TRBJ1-1	CASSLTTGQDEAFF	TGCGCCAGCAGCTTGACCACGGGACAGGATGAAGCTTTCTTT
13	TRBV30	-	-	TRBJ1-5	CAWSVRGDQPQHF	TGTGCCTGGAGTGTACGAGGGGATCAGCCCCAGCATTTT
13	TRBV27	-	many	TRBJ1-5	CASRQVGNQPQHF	TGTGCCAGCAGACAGGTGGGGAATCAGCCCCAGCATTTT
17	TRBV12-3/TRBV12-4	-	many	TRBJ2-2	CASSFWGGRPNTGELFF	TGTGCCAGCAGTTTTTGGGGGGGGCGTCCGAACACCGGGGAGCTGTTTTTT
14	TRBV28	TRBD2	-	TRBJ2-5	CASTDLAVQETQYF	TGTGCCAGCACAGATCTAGCGGTTCAAGAGACCCAGTACTTC
13	TRBV12-3/TRBV12-4	-	many	TRBJ1-5	CASRLEGNQPQHF	TGTGCCAGCAGGCTAGAGGGGAATCAGCCCCAGCATTTT
16	TRBV5-1	-	many	TRBJ2-7	CASSREEAQGSYEQYF	TGCGCCAGCAGCCGGGAAGAGGCACAGGGCTCCTACGAGCAGTACTTC
13	TRBV19	TRBD1	many	TRBJ1-3	CASSQQGANTIYF	TGTGCCAGTAGTCAACAGGGGGCGAACACCATATATTTT
16	TRBV11-3	-	many	TRBJ1-3	CASSLGSGLVGNTIYF	TGTGCCAGCAGCTTAGGTTCAGGGTTGGTCGGAAACACCATATATTTT
16	TRBV5-1	TRBD1	many	TRBJ2-7	CASSLAPGTGIYEQYF	TGCGCCAGCAGCTTGGCTCCCGGGACAGGGATCTACGAGCAGTACTTC
14	TRBV12-3/TRBV12-4	TRBD1	few	TRBJ1-1	CASRMGQSNTEAFF	TGTGCCAGCAGGATGGGACAGTCTAATACTGAAGCTTTCTTT
15	TRBV7-2	-	many	TRBJ1-2	CASALSSGAAHGYTF	TGTGCCAGCGCTCTCTCATCGGGGGCGGCGCATGGCTACACCTTC
13	TRBV27	-	many	TRBJ1-5	CASSLSRNQPQHF	TGTGCCAGCAGTTTATCTCGCAATCAGCCCCAGCATTTT
17	TRBV19	-	many	TRBJ1-5	CASRKRAGPRGNQPQHF	TGTGCCAGTAGGAAACGCGCGGGACCTCGGGGCAATCAGCCCCAGCATTTT
21	TRBV13	-	-	TRBJ2-7	CASSYIRYGTEVRGILYEQYF	TGTGCCAGCAGCTACATCCGATACGGGACGGAAGTACGAGGGATCCTATACGAGCAGTACTTC
16	TRBV5-6	TRBD1	many	TRBJ1-2	CASSVPPGQGEDGYTF	TGTGCCAGCAGCGTACCACCGGGACAGGGAGAAGATGGCTACACCTTC
16	TRBV5-1	-	-	TRBJ1-5	CASSHLTRVSNQPQHF	TGCGCCAGCAGCCACCTAACCAGGGTGAGCAATCAGCCCCAGCATTTT
14	TRBV6-1	TRBD1	-	TRBJ1-2	CASSEGADRGGYTF	TGTGCCAGCAGTGAAGGGGCGGACAGGGGTGGCTACACCTTC
12	TRBV5-1	-	many	TRBJ2-7	CASSNWEGEQYF	TGCGCCAGCAGCAACTGGGAAGGCGAGCAGTACTTC